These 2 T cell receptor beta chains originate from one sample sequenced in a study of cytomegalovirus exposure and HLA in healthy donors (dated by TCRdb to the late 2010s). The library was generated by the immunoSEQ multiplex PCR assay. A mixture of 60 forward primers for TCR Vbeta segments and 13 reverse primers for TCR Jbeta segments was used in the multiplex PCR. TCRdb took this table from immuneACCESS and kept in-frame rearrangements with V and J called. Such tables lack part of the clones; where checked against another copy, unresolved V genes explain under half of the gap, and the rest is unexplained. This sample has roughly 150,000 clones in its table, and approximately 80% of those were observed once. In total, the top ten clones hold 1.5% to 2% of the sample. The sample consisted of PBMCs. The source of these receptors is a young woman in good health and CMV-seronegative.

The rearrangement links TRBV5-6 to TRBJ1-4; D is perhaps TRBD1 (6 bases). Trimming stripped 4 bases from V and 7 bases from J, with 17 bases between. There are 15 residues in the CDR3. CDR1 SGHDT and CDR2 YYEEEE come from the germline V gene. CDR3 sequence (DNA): TGTGCCAGCAGCCCATGGGGGGGGGCGCGTGAAAAACTGTTTTTT. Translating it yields CASSPWGGAREKLFF. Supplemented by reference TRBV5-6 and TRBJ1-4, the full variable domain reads DAGVTQSPTHLIKTRGQQVTLRCSPKSGHDTVSWYQQALGQGPQFIFQYYEEEERQRGNFPDRFSGHQFPNYSSELNVNALLLGDSALYLCASSPWGGAREKLFFGSGTQLSVL.

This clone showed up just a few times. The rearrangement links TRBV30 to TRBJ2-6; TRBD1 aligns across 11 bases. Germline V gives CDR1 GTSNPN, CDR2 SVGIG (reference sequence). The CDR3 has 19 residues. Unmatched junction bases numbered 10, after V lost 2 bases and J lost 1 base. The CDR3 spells CAWSKGQGEIESGANVLTF. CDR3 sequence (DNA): TGTGCCTGGAGTAAGGGACAGGGGGAAATCGAATCTGGGGCCAACGTCCTGACTTTC.